Listed here are 27 T cell receptor beta chains from one sample, sequenced in a study of PD-L1 blockade in urothelial cancer. Here immunoSEQ multiplex PCR was the method, and the copy in TCRdb shows in-frame clones only, minus some. The sample shows approximately 50,000 clones, around four fifths of them seen only once. Described time point: pretreatment peripheral blood. The sample in question was PBMCs, obtained around atezolizumab (anti-PD-L1) treatment. Every receptor here comes from a man between 65 and 79 years old with urothelial cancer.

The table lists this clone with a few counts. The genes are TRBV29-1 and TRBJ2-1; D uncertain. Germline CDR1 and CDR2: SQVTM and ANQGSEA. The CDR3 spans 14 residues. V lost 5 bases to trimming and J lost 0 bases, with 11 bases between them. CDR3 coding DNA: TGCAGCGTTACTGGCTCGGGCTCCTACAATGAGCAGTTCTTC. Protein: CSVTGSGSYNEQFF.

This chain uses TRBV11-2 with TRBJ1-1; D remains ambiguous. Germline V gene sequence: CDR1 SGHAT, CDR2 FQNNGV. This CDR3 spans 12 amino acids. Between the trimmed V and J ends, which lost 2 bases and 6 bases, there was a span of 7 bases. The CDR3 protein is CASSLIVSEAFF. The CDR3 nucleotides are TGTGCCAGCAGCTTAATTGTCTCTGAAGCTTTCTTT.

V gene TRBV6-5 combines with J gene TRBJ1-4; D is undetermined. The germline gives CDR1 MNHEY, CDR2 SVGAGI. Trimming removed 7 bases at V and 4 bases at J, with 13 bases between. CDR3 length: 14 residues. CDR3: CASTTSIVNEKLFF. Written as DNA, the CDR3 is TGTGCCAGCACGACTTCGATAGTTAATGAAAAACTGTTTTTT.

The V gene is TRBV5-1, the J gene TRBJ2-7; 8 bases line up with TRBD2. The CDR3 is 13 residues long. Germline trimming cut 4 bases from V and 3 bases from J; bases unmatched to any gene: 3. Looked up from germline, CDR1 is SGHRS and CDR2 is YFSETQ. The CDR3 DNA reads TGCGCCAGCAGCCCGGCGGGAGGCTACGAGCAGTACTTC. It is translated as CASSPAGGYEQYF.

The chain uses TRBV25-1 and TRBJ2-5, with D possibly matching TRBD1 (5 bases). Germline loops: CDR1 MGHDK, CDR2 SYGVNS. The germline V and J ends were trimmed by 1 base and 5 bases, with 11 bases remaining between them. The CDR3 runs to 14 residues. The CDR3: CASSESRGYETQYF. CDR3 DNA sequence: TGTGCCAGCAGTGAATCTAGGGGATATGAGACCCAGTACTTC.

The chain has TRBV5-1 and TRBJ2-2, with 7 bases aligning to TRBD1. The CDR3 has 15 amino acids. Per the germline V gene, CDR1 is SGHRS and CDR2 is YFSETQ. V was clipped by 4 bases and J by 3 bases; unmatched bases: 6. DNA for the CDR3: TGCGCCAGCAGCGTCGCCGGGACAGACACCGGGGAGCTGTTTTTT. It codes for CASSVAGTDTGELFF.

This chain links TRBV5-4 with TRBJ1-2; D is possibly TRBD1 (5 bases). Germline CDR1 SGHNT, CDR2 YYREEE (reference sequence). V gave up 1 base and J gave up 5 bases, with 12 bases separating them. The CDR3 is 14 residues long. CDR3 DNA: TGTGCCAGCAGCTTGCCAACGGGGGGTTATGGCTACACCTTC. Translated, it gives CASSLPTGGYGYTF.

Only a few counts were recorded for this clone. The sample carries other DNA sequences with the same CDR3. This chain joins TRBV6-1 and TRBJ1-5; 7 bases are a match to TRBD1. Germline V CDR1 and CDR2: MNHNS, SASEGT. Trimming at V came to 3 bases and at J to 1 base, leaving 0 bases not matched to a gene. CDR3 length: 14 amino acids. Here the CDR3 DNA reads TGTGCCAGCAGTGAGGGACAGAGCAATCAGCCCCAGCATTTT. The encoded protein is CASSEGQSNQPQHF.

Regarding this clone: One end of the junction fails to match germline, which may point to a read error. J is TRBJ1-2 and V is TRBV5-6, with D perhaps TRBD1 (5 bases). Germline loops: CDR1 SGHDT, CDR2 YYEEEE. The CDR3 runs 17 residues. CDR3 in amino acids: CASSPSPRAPTNDGYTF. As DNA, the CDR3 is TGTGCCAGCAGCCCGTCGCCCAGGGCGCCCACTAACGATGGCTACACCTTC.

This clone was seen only once. V gene TRBV7-3 combines with J gene TRBJ2-1; a possible D gene is TRBD2 (6 bases). The germline V gene has CDR1 SGHTA and CDR2 FQGTGA. V lost 3 bases to trimming and J lost 4 bases, with 13 bases between them. This CDR3 region has 15 residues. The CDR3 DNA reads as TGTGCCAGCAGCTTTAAGCGAGCGGGTTACAATGAGCAGTTCTTC. Amino acids: CASSFKRAGYNEQFF.

The J gene is TRBJ2-2, the V gene TRBV4-3; D gene unclear. The V end was cut by 0 bases, the J end by 4 bases, with 15 bases between. The length of the CDR3 is 17 residues. Germline V gene data show CDR1 as LGHNA and CDR2 as YSLEER. CDR3 sequence: CASSQDLRVLGTGELFF. DNA for the CDR3: TGCGCCAGCAGCCAAGATCTCCGGGTTTTAGGCACCGGGGAGCTGTTTTTT.

This chain connects TRBV19 to TRBJ1-2; no reliable D call. The CDR3 runs 16 residues. Germline V CDR1 and CDR2: LNHDA, SQIVND (reference sequence). Trimming removed 4 bases from V and 1 base from J, with 16 bases in between. CDR3 bases: TGTGCCAGTAGTAAGCTGAGCCAAATCGTTAACTATGGCTACACCTTC. Translated: CASSKLSQIVNYGYTF.

DNA for the CDR3: TGTGCCAGCAGCCCGATAGCTGTGTCCACTGAAGCTTTCTTT. Its protein product is CASSPIAVSTEAFF. The chain links TRBV11-1 to TRBJ1-1; D is unclear. From germline, CDR1 is SGHAT and CDR2 FQDESV (reference sequence). This CDR3 is 14 amino acids long. V lost 5 bases, J lost 4 bases, and 14 bases lay in between. The full variable domain, completed using reference TRBV11-1 and TRBJ1-1, is EAEVAQSPRYKITEKSQAVAFWCDPISGHATLYWYRQILGQGPELLVQFQDESVVDDSQLPKDRFSAERLKGVDSTLKIQPAELGDSAMYLCASSPIAVSTEAFFGQGTRLTVV.

This chain joins TRBV7-3 and TRBJ1-1, with a possible D match to TRBD1 (5 bases). V lost 4 bases to trimming and J lost 4 bases, with 10 bases between them. The CDR3 spans 13 residues. Germline-derived CDR1 and CDR2 are SGHTA and FQGTGA. The CDR3 sequence is CASSSRGSTEAFF. The CDR3 bases are TGTGCCAGCAGCTCTAGGGGCTCCACTGAAGCTTTCTTT.

The V gene is TRBV4-2, the J gene TRBJ2-4, with 7 bases matching TRBD1. J was trimmed by 3 bases and V by 4 bases; bases with no gene match: 6. The CDR3 loop spans 15 amino acids. Germline loops: CDR1 LGHNA, CDR2 YNFKEQ. CDR3 amino acids: CASSPSWTGKNIQYF. Here the CDR3 DNA reads TGTGCCAGCAGCCCCAGCTGGACAGGCAAAAACATTCAGTACTTC.

This clone has more than one count but fewer than ten. CDR3 nucleotide sequence: TGCGCCAGCAGCCAAGCGTGGAGGAGCAATCAGCCCCAGCATTTT. This codes for CASSQAWRSNQPQHF. The chain recombines TRBV4-1 with TRBJ1-5; D uncertain. V was shortened by 1 base and J by 1 base, with 8 bases between the two germline ends. The CDR3 is made up of 15 amino acids. Germline V lookup: CDR1 MGHRA, CDR2 YSYEKL.

This clone was seen repeatedly, ten times or more. The chain uses TRBV5-1 and TRBJ2-1; 8 bases line up with TRBD1. After removal of 5 bases from V and 6 bases from J, the junction contained 10 bases not matched to a gene. The germline V gene encodes CDR1 SGHRS and CDR2 YFSETQ. The CDR3 runs to 15 residues. The CDR3 nucleotides are TGCGCCAGCAGTTCATCCGGGACAGGTTTCAATGAGCAGTTCTTC. It is translated as CASSSSGTGFNEQFF.

The rearrangement uses TRBV6-6 and TRBJ2-7; possible D gene TRBD2, 5 bases. With 7 bases removed from V and 3 bases from J, the gap between germline ends came to 16 bases. The CDR3 runs 14 residues. The V gene's germline CDR1 is MNHNY and CDR2 SVGAGI (reference sequence). The CDR3 coding sequence is TGTGCCAGCATCCCCAACGAGAGCGGCTACGAGCAGTACTTC. It specifies CASIPNESGYEQYF.

This chain links TRBV4-2 with TRBJ2-2; D not certain. This CDR3 is 13 amino acids long. The germline gives CDR1 LGHNA, CDR2 YNFKEQ. V lost 0 bases to trimming and J lost 7 bases, with 6 bases between them. CDR3 residues: CASSQDWSGELFF. CDR3 in DNA: TGTGCCAGCAGCCAAGATTGGAGCGGGGAGCTGTTTTTT.

The chain uses TRBV4-2 and TRBJ2-1, with 9 bases matching TRBD2. CDR3 size: 15 residues. The V gene's germline CDR1 is LGHNA and CDR2 YNFKEQ. V trimming: 6 bases; J trimming: 2 bases; junction bases outside the gene matches: 5. DNA of the CDR3: TGTGCCAGCAGTTCGACTAGCGGAACCTACAATGAGCAGTTCTTC. Its protein is CASSSTSGTYNEQFF.

This chain links TRBV4-1 with TRBJ1-5; 10 nucleotides agree with TRBD1. From germline, CDR1 is MGHRA and CDR2 YSYEKL. The CDR3 is made up of 16 amino acids. J gave up 5 bases and V 4 bases, and 8 bases lay outside the gene matches. The CDR3 sequence is CASSPTLDRGYQPQHF. The CDR3 nucleotides are TGCGCCAGCAGCCCTACCTTGGACAGGGGGTATCAGCCCCAGCATTTT.

This sequence joins TRBV9 and TRBJ2-1, with unresolved D. The CDR3 covers 12 residues. The germline CDR1 and CDR2 sequences are SGDLS and YYNGEE. Trimming left V 3 bases short and J 6 bases short, with 7 bases between. CDR3 amino acids: CASSGTINEQFF. The CDR3 region has the DNA TGTGCCAGCAGCGGAACAATCAATGAGCAGTTCTTC. The whole variable domain, remainder taken from reference TRBV9 and TRBJ2-1, is DSGVTQTPKHLITATGQRVTLRCSPRSGDLSVYWYQQSLDQGLQFLIQYYNGEERAKGNILERFSAQQFPDLHSELNLSSLELGDSALYFCASSGTINEQFFGPGTRLTVL.

The rearrangement uses TRBV5-3 and TRBJ2-3; D gene unclear. TRBV5-3 is reported as an ORF; its role is uncertain. The CDR3 runs 15 residues. Between the trimmed V and J ends, which lost 0 bases and 4 bases, there was a span of 12 bases. The CDR3 here is CARSLGVVVADTQYF. CDR3 nucleotides: TGTGCCAGAAGCTTGGGTGTGGTAGTGGCAGATACGCAGTATTTT.

V is TRBV6-5 and J is TRBJ2-5, with D tentatively TRBD2 (5 bases). The CDR3 has 15 residues. Between the trimmed V and J ends, which lost 6 bases and 5 bases, there was a span of 19 bases. In germline, CDR1 is MNHEY, CDR2 SVGAGI. CDR3 in amino acids: CASSHQDFVRETQYF. CDR3 coding DNA: TGTGCCAGCAGCCACCAGGACTTCGTCAGGGAGACCCAGTACTTC.

The gene calls are TRBV7-2 and TRBJ1-4; D may be TRBD1 (5 bases). Germline V gene sequence: CDR1 SGHTA, CDR2 FQGNSA. Trimming removed 3 bases from V and 7 bases from J, with 15 bases in between. The CDR3 is made up of 15 amino acids. CDR3 sequence: CASSFGRGIGEKLFF. CDR3 DNA: TGTGCCAGCAGCTTCGGTCGGGGGATAGGTGAAAAACTGTTTTTT.

V is TRBV2 and J is TRBJ2-3; no clear D. The CDR3 contains 14 residues. Germline V gene data show CDR1 as SNHLY and CDR2 as FYNNEI. Trimming pared 7 bases from V and 0 bases from J, leaving 11 bases between. CDR3 DNA: TGTGCCAGCACTTTGTCGACTAGCACAGATACGCAGTATTTT. This encodes CASTLSTSTDTQYF.

The J gene is TRBJ2-7, the V gene TRBV5-6; TRBD1 aligns across 7 bases. V lost 5 bases and J lost 6; bases outside the gene matches: 8. The CDR3 is 13 residues long. Germline V lookup: CDR1 SGHDT, CDR2 YYEEEE. The CDR3 protein is CASSYGDRSEQYF. The CDR3 DNA sequence: TGTGCCAGCAGTTATGGGGACAGATCCGAGCAGTACTTC.